These 6 T cell receptor beta chains were all obtained from the same sample, sequenced in a study of cytomegalovirus exposure and HLA in healthy donors. The PCR used 60 Vbeta and 13 Jbeta primers. The protocol was immunoSEQ multiplex PCR, while the TCRdb copy is restricted to in-frame clones and leaves out a portion. The table lists some 200,000 clones, about 89% of them singletons. The material sequenced was PBMCs. The origin of the receptors is a woman aged 18-35 years in good health and CMV-seronegative.

V usage is TRBV10-3 and J usage is TRBJ2-7, with TRBD1 as a possible D gene (6 bases). CDR1 and CDR2 (germline): ENHRY, SYGVKD. The CDR3 is 14 residues long. V lost 0 bases to trimming and J lost 8 bases, with 14 bases between them. The DNA of the CDR3 is TGTGCCATCAGTGAGTCAACAGGGAAAGCTAAGCAGTACTTC. Its protein product is CAISESTGKAKQYF.

This chain links TRBV9 with TRBJ2-7, with 8 bases that match TRBD2. Per germline, CDR1 SGDLS and CDR2 YYNGEE. This CDR3 has 16 amino acids. The V gene end was trimmed by 1 base and the J gene end by 0 bases; junction bases not matched to a gene: 6. CDR3 bases: TGTGCCAGCAGCGTAAGCGGGAGTTCGAGCTCCTACGAGCAGTACTTC. Its protein product is CASSVSGSSSSYEQYF. Using reference TRBV9 and TRBJ2-7 for the parts outside the CDR3, the full variable domain is DSGVTQTPKHLITATGQRVTLRCSPRSGDLSVYWYQQSLDQGLQFLIQYYNGEERAKGNILERFSAQQFPDLHSELNLSSLELGDSALYFCASSVSGSSSSYEQYFGPGTRLTVT.

The V gene is TRBV4-3, the J gene TRBJ2-5, with 10 bases fitting TRBD1. Trimming cost V 4 bases and J 2 bases; bases outside gene matches: 4. The CDR3 spans 15 residues. Germline-derived CDR1 and CDR2 are LGHNA and YSLEER. The CDR3 DNA is TGCGCCAGCAGCCTCAGGACAGGGGGACAAGAGACCCAGTACTTC. Its protein product is CASSLRTGGQETQYF.

The chain carries TRBV6-1 and TRBJ1-1; a possible D gene is TRBD1 (5 bases). Germline V gene data show CDR1 as MNHNS and CDR2 as SASEGT. Trimming took off 4 bases at V and 5 bases at J, with 14 bases between the two ends. This CDR3 spans 14 amino acids. The DNA for the CDR3 is TGTGCCAGCAGTGGGCGCCAGGGAAGGACTGAAGCTTTCTTT. Translation: CASSGRQGRTEAFF.

In its sample, this clone was seen once. This chain uses TRBV6-1 with TRBJ2-7; TRBD1 might be the D (6 bases). V shed 4 bases and J shed 0 bases, with 10 bases lying between them. This CDR3 has 14 residues. Looked up from germline, CDR1 is MNHNS and CDR2 is SASEGT. The CDR3 DNA sequence: TGTGCCAGCAGTGTAACAGGGCCCTCCTACGAGCAGTACTTC. It codes for CASSVTGPSYEQYF.

The chain couples TRBV7-3 to TRBJ1-1; no firm D call. Trimming removed 2 bases from V and 4 bases from J, with 11 bases in between. Germline CDR1 SGHTA, CDR2 FQGTGA. This CDR3 has 14 residues. CDR3: CASSLYSEGTEAFF. CDR3 DNA sequence: TGTGCCAGCAGCTTATACTCTGAGGGCACTGAAGCTTTCTTT.